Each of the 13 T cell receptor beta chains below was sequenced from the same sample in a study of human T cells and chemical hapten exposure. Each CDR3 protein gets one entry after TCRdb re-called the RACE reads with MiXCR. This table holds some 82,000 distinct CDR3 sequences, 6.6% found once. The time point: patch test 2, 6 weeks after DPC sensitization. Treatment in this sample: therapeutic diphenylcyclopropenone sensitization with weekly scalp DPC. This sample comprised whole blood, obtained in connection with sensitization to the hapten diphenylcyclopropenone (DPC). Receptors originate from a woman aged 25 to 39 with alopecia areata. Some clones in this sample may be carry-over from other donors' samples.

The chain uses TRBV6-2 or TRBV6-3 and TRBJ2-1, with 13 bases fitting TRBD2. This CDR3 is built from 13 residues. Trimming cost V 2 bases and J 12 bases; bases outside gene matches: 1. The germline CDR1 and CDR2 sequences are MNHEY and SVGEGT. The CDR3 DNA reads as TGTGCCAGCAGTTACCGACTAGCGGGGGGGCAGTTCTTC. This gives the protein CASSYRLAGGQFF.

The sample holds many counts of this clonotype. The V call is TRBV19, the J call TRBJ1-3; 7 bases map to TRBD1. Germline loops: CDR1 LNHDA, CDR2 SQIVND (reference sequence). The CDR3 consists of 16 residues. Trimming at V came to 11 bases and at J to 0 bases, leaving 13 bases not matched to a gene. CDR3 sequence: CASGEVQGSSGNTIYF. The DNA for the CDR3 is TGTGCCTCTGGGGAAGTACAGGGGAGCTCTGGAAACACCATATATTTT.

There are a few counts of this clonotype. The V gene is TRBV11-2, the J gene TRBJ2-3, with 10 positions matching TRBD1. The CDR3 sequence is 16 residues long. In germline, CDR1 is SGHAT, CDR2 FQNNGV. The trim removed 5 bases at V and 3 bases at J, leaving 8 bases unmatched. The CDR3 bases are TGTGCCAGCAGCCAGGGGGACAGGGGCAGGACAGATACGCAGTATTTT. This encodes CASSQGDRGRTDTQYF.

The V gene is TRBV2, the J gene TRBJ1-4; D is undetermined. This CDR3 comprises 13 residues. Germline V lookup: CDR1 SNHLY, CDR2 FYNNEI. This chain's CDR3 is CERSEKGREKLFF. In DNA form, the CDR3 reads TGTGAAAGAAGTGAAAAGGGTCGTGAAAAACTGTTTTTT. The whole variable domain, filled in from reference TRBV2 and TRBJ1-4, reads EPEVTQTPSHQVTQMGQEVILRCVPISNHLYFYWYRQILGQKVEFLVSFYNNEISEKSEIFDDQFSVERPDGSNFTLKIRSTKLEDSAMYFCERSEKGREKLFFGSGTQLSVL.

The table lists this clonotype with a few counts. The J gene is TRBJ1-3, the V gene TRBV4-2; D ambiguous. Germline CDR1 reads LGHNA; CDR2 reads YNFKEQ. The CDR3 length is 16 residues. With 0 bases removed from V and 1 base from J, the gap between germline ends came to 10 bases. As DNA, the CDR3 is TGTGCCAGCAGCCAAGATATAGGTTATTCTGGAAACACCATATATTTT. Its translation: CASSQDIGYSGNTIYF.

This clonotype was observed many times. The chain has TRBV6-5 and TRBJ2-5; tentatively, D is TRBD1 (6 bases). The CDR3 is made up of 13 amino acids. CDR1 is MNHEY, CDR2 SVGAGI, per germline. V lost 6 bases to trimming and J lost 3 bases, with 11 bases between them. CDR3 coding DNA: TGTGCCAGCAGCTCCGACAGGAAAGAGACCCAGTACTTC. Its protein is CASSSDRKETQYF.

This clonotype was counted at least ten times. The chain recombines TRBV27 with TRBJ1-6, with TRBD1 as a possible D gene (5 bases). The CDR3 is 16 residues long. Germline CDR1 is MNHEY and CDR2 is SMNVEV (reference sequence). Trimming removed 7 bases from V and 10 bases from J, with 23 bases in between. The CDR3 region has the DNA TGTGCCAGCACCACGCGGTTAATGAAACCAGGGTCACCCCTCCACTTT. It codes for CASTTRLMKPGSPLHF.

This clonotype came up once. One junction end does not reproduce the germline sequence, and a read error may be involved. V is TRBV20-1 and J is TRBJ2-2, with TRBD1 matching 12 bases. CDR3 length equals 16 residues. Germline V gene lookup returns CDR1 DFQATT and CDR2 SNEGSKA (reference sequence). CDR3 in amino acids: CSASGTGGERTGEPFF. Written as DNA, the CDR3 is TGCAGTGCTTCCGGGACAGGGGGCGAAAGGACCGGGGAGCCGTTTTTT.

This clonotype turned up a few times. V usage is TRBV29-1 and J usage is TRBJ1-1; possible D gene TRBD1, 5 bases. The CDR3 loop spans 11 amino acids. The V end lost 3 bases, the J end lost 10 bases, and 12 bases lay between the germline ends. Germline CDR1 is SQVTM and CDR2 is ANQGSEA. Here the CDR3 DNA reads TGCAGCGTTGAGCAGGGCCAAGGAGCTTTCTTT. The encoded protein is CSVEQGQGAFF.

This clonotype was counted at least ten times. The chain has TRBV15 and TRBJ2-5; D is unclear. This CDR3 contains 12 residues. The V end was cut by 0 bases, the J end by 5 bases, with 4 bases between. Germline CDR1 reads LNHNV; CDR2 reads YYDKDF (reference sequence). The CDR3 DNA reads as TGTGCCACCAGCAGAGATCACGAGACCCAGTACTTC. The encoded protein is CATSRDHETQYF.

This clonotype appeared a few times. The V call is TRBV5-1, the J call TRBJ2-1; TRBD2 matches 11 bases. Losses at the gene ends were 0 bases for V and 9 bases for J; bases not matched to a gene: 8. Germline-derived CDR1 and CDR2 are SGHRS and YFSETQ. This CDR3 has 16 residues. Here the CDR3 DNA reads TGCGCCAGCAGCTTGGAGCCTAGCGGGGGGTTTGGTGAGCAGTTCTTC. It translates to CASSLEPSGGFGEQFF.

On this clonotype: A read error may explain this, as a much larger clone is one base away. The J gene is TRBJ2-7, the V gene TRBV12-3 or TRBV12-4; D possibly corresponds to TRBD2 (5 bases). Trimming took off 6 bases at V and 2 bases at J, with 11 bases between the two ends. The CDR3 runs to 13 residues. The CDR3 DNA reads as TGTGCCAGCAGCCATGGAGGCACCTACGAGCAGTACTTC. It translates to CASSHGGTYEQYF.

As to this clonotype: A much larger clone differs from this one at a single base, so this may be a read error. The CDR3 region has the DNA TGTGCCAGCAGGCGTGTCGGGACAGGGGGCACAGATACGCAGTATTTT. This encodes CASRRVGTGGTDTQYF. The chain is built from TRBV5-8 and TRBJ2-3, with 10 bases that match TRBD1. J was trimmed by 1 base and V by 5 bases; bases with no gene match: 7. This CDR3 has 16 residues. Germline V gives CDR1 SGHTS, CDR2 YDEGEE.